Presented here are 5 T cell receptor beta chains from one specimen sequenced in a study of T-cell reconstitution after alpha-beta-depleted transplantation in children. A library of TCRbeta sequences, prepared with unique molecular identifiers, was generated. MiXCR, applied by TCRdb to the PCR reads, yields one record per CDR3 protein. The table records around 800,000 distinct CDR3 sequences, approximately 15% of them present only once. The sequences come from PBMCs, mostly from graft donor cells, collected 360 days after TCRalphabeta/CD19-depleted stem cell transplant. The receptors here all came from a male patient younger than 18 who had a stem cell transplant for acute lymphoblastic leukemia, so the T cells may come from the graft donor.

This rearrangement joins TRBV12-3 or TRBV12-4 to TRBJ2-2; TRBD2 agrees at 10 bases. V trimming: 5 bases; J trimming: 6 bases; junction bases outside the gene matches: 6. This CDR3 contains 15 residues. The CDR3 nucleotides read TGTGCCAGCAGTCCTAGCGGGGGTTGGGCCGGGGAGCTGTTTTTT. Residues: CASSPSGGWAGELFF.

The chain recombines TRBV4-1 with TRBJ2-1; maybe TRBD2 (7 bases). The germline V gene has CDR1 MGHRA and CDR2 YSYEKL. This CDR3 is 15 amino acids long. V was shortened by 3 bases and J by 3 bases, with 12 bases between the two germline ends. CDR3: CASSQQGGGYNEQFF. The CDR3 DNA is TGCGCCAGCAGCCAGCAGGGAGGGGGCTACAATGAGCAGTTCTTC.

This clonotype was observed a handful of times. The chain recombines TRBV5-5 with TRBJ2-7; D not resolved. The germline V and J ends were trimmed by 6 bases and 1 base, with 17 bases remaining between them. The CDR3 is made up of 15 amino acids. Germline lookup yields CDR1 SGHKS and CDR2 YYEKEE (reference sequence). The CDR3 bases are TGTGCCAGCATCCTTCGCCCGGGTCCTTCCTACGAGCAGTACTTC. It encodes CASILRPGPSYEQYF. The full variable domain, rest sourced from reference TRBV5-5 and TRBJ2-7, is DAGVTQSPTHLIKTRGQQVTLRCSPISGHKSVSWYQQVLGQGPQFIFQYYEKEERGRGNFPDRFSARQFPNYSSELNVNALLLGDSALYLCASILRPGPSYEQYFGPGTRLTVT.

The rearrangement uses TRBV2 and TRBJ1-5; D is ambiguous. Trimming took 5 bases from V and 1 from J, leaving 6 bases between them. The CDR3 is 13 residues long. Germline lookup yields CDR1 SNHLY and CDR2 FYNNEI. The CDR3 DNA sequence: TGTGCCAGCAGTCAGTCCAGCAATCAGCCCCAGCATTTT. Its translation is CASSQSSNQPQHF.

This chain links TRBV27 with TRBJ2-2; D is ambiguous. Germline values: CDR1 MNHEY, CDR2 SMNVEV (reference sequence). CDR3 size: 15 residues. Between the trimmed V and J ends, which lost 3 bases and 4 bases, there was a span of 12 bases. The CDR3 nucleotides read TGTGCCAGCAGTTTCGGTCCCCACATCACCGGGGAGCTGTTTTTT. Its translation is CASSFGPHITGELFF.